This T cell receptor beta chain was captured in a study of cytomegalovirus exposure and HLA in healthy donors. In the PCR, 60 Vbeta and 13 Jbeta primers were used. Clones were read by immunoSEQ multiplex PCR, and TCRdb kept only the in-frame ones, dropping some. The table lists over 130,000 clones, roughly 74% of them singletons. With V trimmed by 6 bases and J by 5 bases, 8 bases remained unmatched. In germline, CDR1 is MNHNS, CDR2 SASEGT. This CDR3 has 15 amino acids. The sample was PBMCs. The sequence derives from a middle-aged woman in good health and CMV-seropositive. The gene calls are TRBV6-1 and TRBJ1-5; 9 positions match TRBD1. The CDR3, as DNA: TGTGCCAGCAGGGACCTACACAGGGGGCATCAGCCCCAGCATTTT. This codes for CASRDLHRGHQPQHF.